Detailed here is one T cell receptor beta chain. In this sample, this clone turned up a few times. What this receptor recognizes is not known. The sample holds no much larger clone one base away, and base qualities are not on file. The data were obtained in a study of beta chain features in type 1 diabetes (dated by TCRdb to about 2018). Looking at the study overall: No differences in mean age, gender distribution, total cell number or subset yield were found between patients and healthy donors. Across all samples, some 99 million sorted cells were examined, and cell number per subset correlated strongly with RNA yield. In the study, recently diagnosed type 1 diabetes patients and matched healthy donors were compared on the TCRB repertoires of their sorted circulating CD4+ T cell subsets. Whereas all 30 or so donors provided naive and central memory subsets, regulatory and stem cell-like memory subsets were isolated from just 8 patients and roughly 8 healthy donors.

V lost 3 bases and J lost 0 bases, and the count of bases not matched to a germline gene is 2. The CDR3 measures 14 amino acids from cysteine to phenylalanine. Only the CDR3 DNA stays, 42 bases, in frame from base 1. Taken from the germline V gene, the CDR1 and CDR2 loops are SGDLS and YYNGEE. The entire amount of isolated RNA was reverse transcribed using the High Capacity cDNA Reverse Transcription Kit, so the sequenced TCRB transcripts were expressed ones. Naive, central memory and regulatory T cell samples underwent deep immunoSEQ sequencing, averaging roughly 3.4 million total reads per sample. After sorted cells were lysed in RLT buffer, RNA was extracted with DNase-treated RNeasy Micro or Mini kits, with the choice depending on cell number. Each cell subset was processed separately to prevent cross-contamination, with patient and healthy donor samples processed together. The immunoSEQ multiplex PCR was used to amplify TCRB sequences from cDNA, generating 87-bp fragments that spanned the CDR3 region. Sequencing of the amplicons was done on the Illumina HiSeq platform. As for the authors' bioinformatics: Synthetic template baselines were used to correct PCR bias computationally, reads within Hamming distance 2 were collapsed together, and singletons that could not be merged were discarded. By aligning reads against IMGT, V, D and J genes, CDR3 length, and insertions or deletions at six rearrangement sites were assigned. Within each subset, clonotype counts were normalized to sorted cell number, and only after that were true diversity and Gini coefficients computed with the tcR R package. The overlap coefficient, calculated on TCRB nucleotide sequences, was used to quantify repertoire sharing. Out-of-frame TCRB sequences from naive cells were analyzed to stand in for the pre-selection repertoire. TCRdb carries this immuneACCESS record with in-frame sequences only. Its versions omit some clonotypes, under half of them owing to an unresolved V gene in the studies checked, with the rest unexplained. For V, J and clone size, that table is used; D and trimming come from the DNA. A total of approximately 730,000 clones appear in this sample, 13% of them only once. Jointly, the top ten make up about 0.02% of the sample.

Each donor gave one peripheral blood draw, averaging approximately 0.12 L, which was collected into heparinised tubes. A BD FACSAria II and a panel including CD45RO, CCR7, CD25, CD127, CD95 and CD27 were used to sort naive, central memory, regulatory and stem cell-like memory CD4+ T cells. All sorted populations exceeded 95% purity. PBMCs were isolated right away by Lymphoprep density gradient centrifugation and were stained directly, without culture. So that batch effects would be minimized, each experiment stained and sorted samples in pairs, pairing one healthy donor with one patient. Overall study outcomes, separate from this receptor: Shorter templates might be favored by PCR, yet because patient and control samples were amplified and corrected together, any such skew would affect both groups equally. Naive, central memory and regulatory TCRB repertoires appeared more similar among patients than among healthy donors. Because cDNA was sequenced instead of genomic DNA, highly expressing activated cells could be over-represented, though the groups showed no difference in activation or CD3 levels. At VDJ recombination sites, type 1 diabetes patients had fewer insertions and more deleted nucleotides, which implies abnormalities in thymic rearrangement. A moderate but significant shortening of TCRB CDR3 length was observed in type 1 diabetes patients in all four CD4+ subsets. Only small numbers of individuals were included in the HLA sub-analyses, which left unresolved whether HLA type had any influence on TCRB rearrangement.

This sequence originates from a man in his late teens or twenties with type 1 diabetes. The chain is assembled from TRBV9 and TRBJ2-7, with 8 junctional bases fitting TRBD1. Sample: naive CD4+ T cells from blood. The sample's cell subset or site label, in plain terms: true naive CD4+ T cells. The nucleotides are TGTGCCAGCAGCGGGACAGGGAGCTCCTACGAGCAGTACTTC. Its translation is CASSGTGSSYEQYF.